This T cell receptor (beta chain) was obtained from a study of OX40 agonist ivuxolimab in advanced cancers. Exclusion applied to patients with autoimmune disease history or systemic immunosuppression. Remarks on this clone: Antigen unknown.

Repertoires were generated with immunoSEQ multiplex PCR, while TCRdb's copy carries only in-frame clones and drops some. The sample has 70,000 to 95,000 clones, less than 90% seen once. Findings of the study overall: Low normalized T-cell clonal expansion was also seen in some nonresponders. Average numbers of expanded clones were greater in CD8+ T cells than in CD4+. Among the lowest levels of clonal expansion were found in partial responders at 0.1-3.0 mg/kg.

V dropped 11 bases and J dropped 8 bases, with 19 bases sitting between them. Looked up from germline, CDR1 is MDHEN and CDR2 is SYDVKM. This CDR3 contains 13 residues. This TCR came from an adult with an advanced solid tumor such as melanoma, head and neck, liver or kidney cancer. The material was CD4+ or CD8+ T cells sorted from blood, obtained in a trial of the OX40 agonist ivuxolimab. The gene calls are TRBV28 and TRBJ1-5; D is uncertain. This CDR3 is CAAWDRVAEPQHF. The CDR3 DNA follows: TGTGCCGCATGGGATCGGGTCGCGGAGCCCCAGCATTTT.